This entry features one T cell receptor (beta chain) sequence. The input for sorted-subset replicate PCRs was around 0.2 ug DNA, 25,000 to 35,000 T cell genomes. The repertoire was sequenced with immunoSEQ multiplex PCR; TCRdb's copy has only in-frame clones and lacks some. The sample records approximately 1,000,000 clones, roughly 77% being singletons. This sample was included in a study of shared clonotypes between healthy human individuals. The CDR3 consists of 14 residues. Germline V gene sequence: CDR1 SGHRS, CDR2 YFSETQ. Trimming shortened V by 4 bases and J by 7 bases, and 17 bases separated the two germline ends. All donors qualified as healthy HIV-negative adults and had experienced no recent acute infections or vaccinations.

The rearrangement joins TRBV5-1 to TRBJ1-2; D might be TRBD1 (6 bases). Input material: memory CD4+ T cells from PBMCs. Subset denoted: CD45RA-negative fraction. The TCR comes from a man aged 18 to 29 in good health. Some clones in this sample may be carry-over from other donors' samples. The DNA of the CDR3 is TGCGCCAGCAGCGAGGGGACACCCTACATTGGCTACACCTTC. Translated: CASSEGTPYIGYTF.